The clone carrying this TCR beta chain appeared many times. The CDR3 regions of TCR beta were amplified from RNA transcripts. First-round RT-PCR with HTBI primers amplified the TCR CDR3 region. TCRdb reanalysed the multiplex PCR reads using MiXCR and keeps one entry per CDR3 protein. The profile shows a few hundred thousand distinct CDR3 sequences, approximately 14% of them singletons. This CDR3 is 14 amino acids long. Germline V gene lookup returns CDR1 DFQATT and CDR2 SNEGSKA (reference sequence). The V and J ends lost 5 bases and 5 bases, in that order; junction bases with no gene match: 8. The entry originates in a study of T cells in Graves' hyperthyroidism and ophthalmopathy.

The V and J genes are TRBV20-1 and TRBJ2-5, with 10 bases lining up with TRBD1. The sequence was obtained from a woman aged 30 to 39 with Graves' hyperthyroidism. Specimen: blood. CDR3 DNA sequence: TGCAGTGCTGGGACAGGGGCCACGGGGGAGACCCAGTACTTC. Translated, it gives CSAGTGATGETQYF.